This T cell receptor beta chain comes out of a study of T-cell memory formation after mild COVID-19. Study as a whole: TCR clusters mostly belonged to single donors. Study-wide findings and caveats: Largely, contracting CD4+ clones fell within CM and EM, and contracting CD8+ clones within EMRA. The pre-infection memory compartment contained some responding clones, suggesting cross-reactive memory joined.

The CDR3 sequence is 14 residues long. Germline-derived CDR1 and CDR2 are SQVTM and ANQGSEA. The junction had 7 bases not matched to a gene; V was cut back by 4 bases and J by 6 bases. TCRdb used MiXCR to reprocess the 5' RACE reads, holding one entry per CDR3 protein. The sample has about 150,000 distinct CDR3 sequences, over 10% seen once. A remark on this clonotype: What it recognizes is unknown.

Material for sequencing was PBMCs or a T cell subset sorted from them (not recorded which). J is TRBJ1-4 and V is TRBV29-1, with 8 bases matching TRBD1. The TCR originated in a man between 18 and 29 years old who had mild COVID-19 (a few samples of this study predate the infection). Cell type and time point are not known. The CDR3 DNA reads TGCAGCGTTGGAGGCACAGGGGGAGATGAAAAACTGTTTTTT. This sequence encodes CSVGGTGGDEKLFF.